This T cell receptor (beta chain) is from a study of tumor-infiltrating lymphocytes in primary liver carcinoma. Unsorted whole blood yielded the blood RNA, and germline DNA was also extracted. V was trimmed by 5 bases and J by 2 bases, leaving 17 bases between them. The CDR3 has 16 amino acids. CDR1 and CDR2 (germline): SGHAT, FQNNGV. The researchers produced TCR beta cDNA from approximately 550 ng total RNA with a constant-region primer. Libraries for TCR beta were built through three nested multiplex PCR rounds, which together made up a slightly modified ARM-PCR procedure. PCR rounds one and two used TRBV1-TRBV30 forward primers with a C-beta reverse primer for roughly 9 cycles each. TCRdb reprocessed the multiplex PCR reads with MiXCR, giving one entry per CDR3 protein. This sample has about 330,000 distinct CDR3 sequences, with less than 70% found just once.

The sample taken for sequencing was peripheral blood. V gene TRBV11-2 combines with J gene TRBJ2-3, with D tentatively TRBD1 or TRBD2 (5 bases each). This TCR derives from a man aged 40-49 years with primary liver carcinoma and hepatitis B virus infection. CDR3 in DNA: TGTGCCAGCAGCCAGGGACCAGCGGAATACACAGATACGCAGTATTTT. It specifies CASSQGPAEYTDTQYF.